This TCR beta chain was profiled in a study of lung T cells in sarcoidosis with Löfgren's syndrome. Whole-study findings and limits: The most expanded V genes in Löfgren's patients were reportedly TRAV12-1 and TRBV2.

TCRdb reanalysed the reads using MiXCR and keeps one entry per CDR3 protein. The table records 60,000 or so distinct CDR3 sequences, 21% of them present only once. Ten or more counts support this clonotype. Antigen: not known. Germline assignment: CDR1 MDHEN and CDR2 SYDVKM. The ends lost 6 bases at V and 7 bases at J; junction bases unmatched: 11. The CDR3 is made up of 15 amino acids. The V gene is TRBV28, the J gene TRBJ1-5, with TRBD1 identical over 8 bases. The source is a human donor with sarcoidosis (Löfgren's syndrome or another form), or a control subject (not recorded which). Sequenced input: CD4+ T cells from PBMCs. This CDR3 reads CASRLRDRFGQPQHF. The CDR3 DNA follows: TGTGCCAGCAGACTCCGGGACAGGTTCGGACAGCCCCAGCATTTT. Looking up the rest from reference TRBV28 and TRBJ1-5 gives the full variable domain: DVKVTQSSRYLVKRTGEKVFLECVQDMDHENMFWYRQDPGLGLRLIYFSYDVKMKEKGDIPEGYSVSREKKERFSLILESASTNQTSMYLCASRLRDRFGQPQHFGDGTRLSIL.